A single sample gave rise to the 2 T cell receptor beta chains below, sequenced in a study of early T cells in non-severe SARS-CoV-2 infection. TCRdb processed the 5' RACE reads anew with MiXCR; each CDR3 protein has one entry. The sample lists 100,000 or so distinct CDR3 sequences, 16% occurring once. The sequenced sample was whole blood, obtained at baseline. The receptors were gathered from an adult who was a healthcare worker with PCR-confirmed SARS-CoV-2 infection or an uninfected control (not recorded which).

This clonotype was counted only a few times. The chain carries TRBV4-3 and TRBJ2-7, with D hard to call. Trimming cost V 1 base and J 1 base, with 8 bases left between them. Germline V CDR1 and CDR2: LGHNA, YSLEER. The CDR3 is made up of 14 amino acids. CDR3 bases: TGCGCCAGCAGCCAAGCAGTGGGATCCTACGAGCAGTACTTC. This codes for CASSQAVGSYEQYF.

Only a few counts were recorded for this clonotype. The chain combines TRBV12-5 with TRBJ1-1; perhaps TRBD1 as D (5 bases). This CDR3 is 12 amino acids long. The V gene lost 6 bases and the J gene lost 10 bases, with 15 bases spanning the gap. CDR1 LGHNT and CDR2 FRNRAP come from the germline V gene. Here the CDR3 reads CASGRWGVRAFF. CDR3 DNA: TGTGCTAGTGGCCGATGGGGGGTAAGAGCTTTCTTT. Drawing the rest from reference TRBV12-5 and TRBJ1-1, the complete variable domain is DARVTQTPRHKVTEMGQEVTMRCQPILGHNTVFWYRQTMMQGLELLAYFRNRAPLDDSGMPKDRFSAEMPDATLATLKIQPSEPRDSAVYFCASGRWGVRAFFGQGTRLTVV.